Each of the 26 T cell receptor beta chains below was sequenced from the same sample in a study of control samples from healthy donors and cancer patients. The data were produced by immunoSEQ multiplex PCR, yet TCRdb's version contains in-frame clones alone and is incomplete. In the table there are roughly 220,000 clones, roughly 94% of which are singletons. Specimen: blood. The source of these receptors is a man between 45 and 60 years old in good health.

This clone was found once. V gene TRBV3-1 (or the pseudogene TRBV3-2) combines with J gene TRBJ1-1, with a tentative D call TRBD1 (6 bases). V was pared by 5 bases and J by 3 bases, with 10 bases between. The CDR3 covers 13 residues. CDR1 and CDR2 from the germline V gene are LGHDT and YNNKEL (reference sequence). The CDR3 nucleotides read TGTGCCAGCAGCTCCAGGGGAGACACTGAAGCTTTCTTT. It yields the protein CASSSRGDTEAFF.

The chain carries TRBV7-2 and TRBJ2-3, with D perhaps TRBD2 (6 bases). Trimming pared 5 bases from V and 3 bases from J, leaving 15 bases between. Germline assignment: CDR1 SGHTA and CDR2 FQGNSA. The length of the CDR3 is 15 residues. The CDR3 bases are TGTGCCAGCAGCCCGGGAGCGGGTTTAACAGATACGCAGTATTTT. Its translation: CASSPGAGLTDTQYF.

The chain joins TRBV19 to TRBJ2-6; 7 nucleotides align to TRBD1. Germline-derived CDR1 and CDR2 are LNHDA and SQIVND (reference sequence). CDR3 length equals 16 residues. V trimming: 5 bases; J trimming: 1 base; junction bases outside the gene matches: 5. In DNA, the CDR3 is TGTGCCAGTAGTGTCCTACAGGGGTCTGGGGCCAACGTCCTGACTTTC. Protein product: CASSVLQGSGANVLTF.

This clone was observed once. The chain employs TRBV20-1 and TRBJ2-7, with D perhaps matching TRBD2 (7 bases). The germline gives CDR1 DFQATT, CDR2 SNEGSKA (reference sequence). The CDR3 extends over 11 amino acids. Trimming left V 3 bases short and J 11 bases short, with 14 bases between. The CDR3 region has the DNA TGCAGTGCTAGTAGGGGGGGCAAAGAGTACGTC. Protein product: CSASRGGKEYV.

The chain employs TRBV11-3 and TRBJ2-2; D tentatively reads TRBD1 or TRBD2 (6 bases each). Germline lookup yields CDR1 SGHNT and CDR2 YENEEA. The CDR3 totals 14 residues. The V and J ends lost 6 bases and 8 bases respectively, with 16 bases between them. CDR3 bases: TGTGCCAGCAGTTCGGGGGCGGTCCTGGGGGAGCTGTTTTTT. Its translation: CASSSGAVLGELFF.

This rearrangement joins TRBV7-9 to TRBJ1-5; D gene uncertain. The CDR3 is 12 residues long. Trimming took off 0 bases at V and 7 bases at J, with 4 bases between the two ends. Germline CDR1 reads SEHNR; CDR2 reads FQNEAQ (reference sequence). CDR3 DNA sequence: TGTGCCAGCAGCTTAGCGGGACAGCCCCAGCATTTT. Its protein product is CASSLAGQPQHF.

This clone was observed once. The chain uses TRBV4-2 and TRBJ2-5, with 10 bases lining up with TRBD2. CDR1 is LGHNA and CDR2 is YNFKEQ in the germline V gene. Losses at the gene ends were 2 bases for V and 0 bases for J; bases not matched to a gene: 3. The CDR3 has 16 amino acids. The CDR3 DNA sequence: TGTGCCAGCAGCCAAAAGCGGGGGGGGTACCAAGAGACCCAGTACTTC. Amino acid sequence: CASSQKRGGYQETQYF.

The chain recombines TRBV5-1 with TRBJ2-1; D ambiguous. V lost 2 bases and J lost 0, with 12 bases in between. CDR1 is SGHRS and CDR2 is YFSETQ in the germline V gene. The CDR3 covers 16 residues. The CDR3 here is CASSLDPQSSYNEQFF. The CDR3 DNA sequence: TGCGCCAGCAGCTTAGACCCCCAAAGCTCCTACAATGAGCAGTTCTTC.

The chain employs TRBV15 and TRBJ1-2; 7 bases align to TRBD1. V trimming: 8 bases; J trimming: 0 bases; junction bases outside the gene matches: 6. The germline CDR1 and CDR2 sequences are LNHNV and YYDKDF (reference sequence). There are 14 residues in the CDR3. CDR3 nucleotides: TGTGCCACCTCTGACAGGGTGACTAACTATGGCTACACCTTC. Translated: CATSDRVTNYGYTF.

In DNA, the CDR3 is TGTGCCAGTAGCCAGATTACAGGGGGTGACACTGAAGCTTTCTTT. It specifies CASSQITGGDTEAFF. The chain recombines TRBV19 with TRBJ1-1, with 8 positions matching TRBD1. Germline trimming cut 6 bases from V and 3 bases from J; bases unmatched to any gene: 9. Germline assignment: CDR1 LNHDA and CDR2 SQIVND (reference sequence). There are 15 residues in the CDR3. Combining the CDR3 with reference TRBV19 and TRBJ1-1 gives the whole variable domain DGGITQSPKYLFRKEGQNVTLSCEQNLNHDAMYWYRQDPGQGLRLIYYSQIVNDFQKGDIAEGYSVSREKKESFPLTVTSAQKNPTAFYLCASSQITGGDTEAFFGQGTRLTVV.

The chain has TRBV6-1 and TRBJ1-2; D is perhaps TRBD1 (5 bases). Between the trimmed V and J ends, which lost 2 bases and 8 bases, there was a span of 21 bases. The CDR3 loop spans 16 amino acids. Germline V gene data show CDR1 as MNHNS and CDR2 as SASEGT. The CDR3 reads CASSEQIRETLFGYTF. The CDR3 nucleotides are TGTGCCAGCAGTGAACAAATCAGGGAGACTCTGTTCGGCTACACCTTC.

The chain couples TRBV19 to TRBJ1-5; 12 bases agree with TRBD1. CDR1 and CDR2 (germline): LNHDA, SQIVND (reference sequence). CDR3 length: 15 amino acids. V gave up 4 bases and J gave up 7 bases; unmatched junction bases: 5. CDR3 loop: CASSTGTGGGQPQHF. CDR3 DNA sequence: TGTGCCAGTAGTACCGGGACAGGGGGCGGGCAGCCCCAGCATTTT.

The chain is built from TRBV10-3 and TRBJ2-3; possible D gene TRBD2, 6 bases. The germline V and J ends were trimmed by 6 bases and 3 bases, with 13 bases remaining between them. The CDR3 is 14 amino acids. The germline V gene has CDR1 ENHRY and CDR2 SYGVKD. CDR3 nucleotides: TGTGCCATCAGCGACGGAGGGGATACAGATACGCAGTATTTT. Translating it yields CAISDGGDTDTQYF.

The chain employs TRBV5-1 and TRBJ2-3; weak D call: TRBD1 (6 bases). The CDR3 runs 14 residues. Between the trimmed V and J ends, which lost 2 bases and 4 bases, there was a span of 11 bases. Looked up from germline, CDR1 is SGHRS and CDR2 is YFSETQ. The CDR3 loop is CASSFSGAADTQYF. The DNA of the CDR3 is TGCGCCAGCAGCTTCTCAGGGGCCGCAGATACGCAGTATTTT.

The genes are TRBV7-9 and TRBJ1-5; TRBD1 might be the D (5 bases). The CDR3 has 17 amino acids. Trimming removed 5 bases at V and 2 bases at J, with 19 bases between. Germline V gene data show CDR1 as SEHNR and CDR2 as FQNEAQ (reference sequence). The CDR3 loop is CASSPLPGETGNQPQHF. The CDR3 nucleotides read TGTGCCAGCAGCCCACTCCCCGGGGAGACAGGCAATCAGCCCCAGCATTTT.

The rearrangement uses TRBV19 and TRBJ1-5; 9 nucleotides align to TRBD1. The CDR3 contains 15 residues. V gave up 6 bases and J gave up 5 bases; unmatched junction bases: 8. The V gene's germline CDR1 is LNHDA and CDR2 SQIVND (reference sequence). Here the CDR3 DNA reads TGTGCCAGTAGAACCGGGACAGGGCGACATCAGCCCCAGCATTTT. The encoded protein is CASRTGTGRHQPQHF.

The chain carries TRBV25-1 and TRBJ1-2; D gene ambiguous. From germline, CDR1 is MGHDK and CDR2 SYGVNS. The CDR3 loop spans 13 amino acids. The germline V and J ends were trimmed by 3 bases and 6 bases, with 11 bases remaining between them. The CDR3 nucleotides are TGTGCCAGCAGTGACCTCACGCCGGATGGCTACACCTTC. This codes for CASSDLTPDGYTF.

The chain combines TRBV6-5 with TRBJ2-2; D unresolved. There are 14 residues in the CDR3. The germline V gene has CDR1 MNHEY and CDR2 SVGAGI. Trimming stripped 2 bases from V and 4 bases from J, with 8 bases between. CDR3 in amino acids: CASSYGVRTGELFF. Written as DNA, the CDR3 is TGTGCCAGCAGTTACGGGGTTCGCACCGGGGAGCTGTTTTTT.

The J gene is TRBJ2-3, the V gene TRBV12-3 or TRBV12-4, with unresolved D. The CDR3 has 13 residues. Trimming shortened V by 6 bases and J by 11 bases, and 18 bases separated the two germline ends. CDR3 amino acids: CASSPLPTGVQYF. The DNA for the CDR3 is TGTGCCAGCAGCCCCCTTCCGACGGGCGTGCAGTATTTT.

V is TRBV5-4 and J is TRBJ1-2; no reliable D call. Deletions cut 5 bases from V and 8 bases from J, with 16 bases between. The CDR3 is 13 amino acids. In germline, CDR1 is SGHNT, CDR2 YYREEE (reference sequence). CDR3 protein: CASRGPWGEGYTF. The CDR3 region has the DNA TGTGCCAGCAGGGGCCCATGGGGAGAAGGCTACACCTTC.

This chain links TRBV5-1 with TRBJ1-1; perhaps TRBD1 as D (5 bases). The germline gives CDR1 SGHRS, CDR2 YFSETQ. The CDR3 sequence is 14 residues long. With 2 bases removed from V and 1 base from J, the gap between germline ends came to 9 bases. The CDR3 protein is CASSLAGQNTEAFF. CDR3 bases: TGCGCCAGCAGCTTAGCAGGGCAGAACACTGAAGCTTTCTTT.

CDR3 amino acids: CASSQDKGFSTDTQYF. The CDR3 DNA reads TGCGCCAGCAGCCAAGATAAAGGATTTAGCACAGATACGCAGTATTTT. The chain employs TRBV4-1 and TRBJ2-3; D remains ambiguous. Trimming left V 0 bases short and J 0 bases short, with 10 bases between. Germline lookup yields CDR1 MGHRA and CDR2 YSYEKL. This CDR3 spans 16 amino acids.

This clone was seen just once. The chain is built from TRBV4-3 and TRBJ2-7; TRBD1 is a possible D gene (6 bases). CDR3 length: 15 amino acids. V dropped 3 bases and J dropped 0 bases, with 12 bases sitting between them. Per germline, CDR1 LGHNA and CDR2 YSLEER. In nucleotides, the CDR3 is TGCGCCAGCAGCCAGACCGGGACAAACTCCTACGAGCAGTACTTC. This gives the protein CASSQTGTNSYEQYF.

CDR3 residues: CASSLAGRSDTQYF. In DNA form, the CDR3 reads TGTGCCAGCAGTCTGGCGGGGAGGAGTGATACGCAGTATTTT. The chain uses TRBV6-5 and TRBJ2-3, with D possibly TRBD2 on 6 matching bases. With 5 bases removed from V and 6 bases from J, the gap between germline ends came to 15 bases. CDR1 is MNHEY and CDR2 is SVGAGI in the germline V gene. The length of the CDR3 is 14 residues.

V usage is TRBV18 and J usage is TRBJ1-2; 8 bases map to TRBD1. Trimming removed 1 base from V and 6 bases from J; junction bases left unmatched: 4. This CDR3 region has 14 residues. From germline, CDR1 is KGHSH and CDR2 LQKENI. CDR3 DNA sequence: TGTGCCAGCTCACCACAACTGACAGGGGATGGCTACACCTTC. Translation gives CASSPQLTGDGYTF. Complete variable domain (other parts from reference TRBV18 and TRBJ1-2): NAGVMQNPRHLVRRRGQEARLRCSPMKGHSHVYWYRQLPEEGLKFMVYLQKENIIDESGMPKERFSAEFPKEGPSILRIQQVVRGDSAAYFCASSPQLTGDGYTFGSGTRLTVV.

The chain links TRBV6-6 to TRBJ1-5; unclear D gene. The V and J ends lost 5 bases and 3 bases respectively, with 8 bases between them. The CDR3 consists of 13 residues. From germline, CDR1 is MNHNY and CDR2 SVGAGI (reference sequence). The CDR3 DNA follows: TGTGCCAGCAGTCCGGGAACCAATCAGCCCCAGCATTTT. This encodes CASSPGTNQPQHF.